This T cell receptor beta chain was identified in a study of monozygotic twins with inflammatory bowel disease. The CDR3 is made up of 13 amino acids. Germline CDR1 is DFQATT and CDR2 is SNEGSKA (reference sequence). Study conclusions and caveats: It was observed that concordant and discordant twins did not differ in repertoire similarity, possibly given limited power. Among IBD patients, fewer clonotypes were shared with others than among healthy twins, especially with disease activity.

The study subjected TCRalpha and TCRbeta cDNA to two nested PCRs of around 15 and 9 cycles. TCRdb re-called the 5' RACE reads; one entry per CDR3 protein, DNA not given. This repertoire includes 110,000 or so distinct CDR3 sequences. Comment on this clonotype: The antigen remains unidentified.

The J gene is TRBJ2-4, the V gene TRBV20-1; the TCRdb D gene call, TRBD2, has no DNA to confirm it. The receptor's source is a human donor with ulcerative colitis or Crohn's disease, or a healthy co-twin of an affected twin (not recorded which). The sample consisted of blood. This CDR3 reads CSAPPEGRNIQYF.